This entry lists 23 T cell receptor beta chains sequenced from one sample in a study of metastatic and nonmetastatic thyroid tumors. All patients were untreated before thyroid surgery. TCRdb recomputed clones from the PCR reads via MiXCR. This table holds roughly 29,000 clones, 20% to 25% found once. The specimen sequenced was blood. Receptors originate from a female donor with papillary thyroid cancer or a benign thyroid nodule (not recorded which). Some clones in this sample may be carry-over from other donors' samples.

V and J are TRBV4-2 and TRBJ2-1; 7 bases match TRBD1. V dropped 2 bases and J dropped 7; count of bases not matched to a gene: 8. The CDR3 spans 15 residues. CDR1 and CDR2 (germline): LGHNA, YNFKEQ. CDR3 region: CASSQNRGSANEQFF. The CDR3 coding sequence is TGTGCCAGCAGCCAAAACAGGGGATCGGCTAATGAGCAGTTCTTC.

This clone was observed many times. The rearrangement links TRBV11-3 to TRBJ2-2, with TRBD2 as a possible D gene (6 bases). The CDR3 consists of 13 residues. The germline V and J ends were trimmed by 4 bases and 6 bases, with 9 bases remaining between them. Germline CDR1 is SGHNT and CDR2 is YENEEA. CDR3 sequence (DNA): TGTGCCAGCAGCTCTAGCGATTCCGGGGAGCTGTTTTTT. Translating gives CASSSSDSGELFF.

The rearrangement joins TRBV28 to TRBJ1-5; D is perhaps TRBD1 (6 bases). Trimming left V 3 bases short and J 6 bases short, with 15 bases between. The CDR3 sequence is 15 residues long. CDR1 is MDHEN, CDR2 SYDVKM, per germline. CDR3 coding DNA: TGTGCCAGCAGTTTGGTAACAGGGATGGTTCAGCCCCAGCATTTT. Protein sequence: CASSLVTGMVQPQHF.

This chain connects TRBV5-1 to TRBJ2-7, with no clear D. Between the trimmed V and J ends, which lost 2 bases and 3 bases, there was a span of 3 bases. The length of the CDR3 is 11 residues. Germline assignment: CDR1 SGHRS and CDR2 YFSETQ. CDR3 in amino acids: CASSLNYEQYF. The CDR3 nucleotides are TGCGCCAGCAGCTTAAACTACGAGCAGTACTTC.

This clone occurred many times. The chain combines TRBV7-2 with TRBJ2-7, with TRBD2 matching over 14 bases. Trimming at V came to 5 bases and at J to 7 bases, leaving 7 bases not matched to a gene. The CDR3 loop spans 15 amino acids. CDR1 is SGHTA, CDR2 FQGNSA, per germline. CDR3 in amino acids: CASSPGLAGVSEQYF. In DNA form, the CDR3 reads TGTGCCAGCAGCCCGGGACTAGCGGGGGTGTCGGAGCAGTACTTC.

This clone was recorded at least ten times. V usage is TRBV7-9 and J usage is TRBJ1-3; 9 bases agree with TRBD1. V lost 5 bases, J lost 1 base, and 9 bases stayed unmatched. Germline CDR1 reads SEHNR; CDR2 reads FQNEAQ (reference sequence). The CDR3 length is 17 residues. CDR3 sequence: CASSPNRGRGSGNTIYF. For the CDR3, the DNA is TGTGCCAGCAGCCCAAACAGGGGGCGAGGGTCTGGAAACACCATATATTTT.

As DNA, the CDR3 is TGTGCCTGGAACCCGACACCCAATTCACCCCTCCACTTT. Its protein product is CAWNPTPNSPLHF. The chain recombines TRBV30 with TRBJ1-6; no clear D. Germline CDR1 GTSNPN, CDR2 SVGIG (reference sequence). This CDR3 comprises 13 residues. V was pared by 4 bases and J by 7 bases, with 11 bases between.

The CDR3 reads CASSIKVRGAEAFF. CDR3 nucleotide sequence: TGTGCCAGTAGTATTAAGGTCAGGGGCGCTGAAGCTTTCTTT. This sequence joins TRBV19 and TRBJ1-1; a possible D gene is TRBD1 (6 bases). Trimming took off 3 bases at V and 6 bases at J, with 14 bases between the two ends. The CDR3 totals 14 residues. Germline V lookup: CDR1 LNHDA, CDR2 SQIVND (reference sequence).

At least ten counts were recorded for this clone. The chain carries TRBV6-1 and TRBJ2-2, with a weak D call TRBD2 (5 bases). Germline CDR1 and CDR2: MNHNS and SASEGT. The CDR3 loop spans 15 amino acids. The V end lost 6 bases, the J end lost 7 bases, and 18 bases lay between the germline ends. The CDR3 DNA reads TGTGCCAGCAGCTACGAGGGCCGGAAGGACGGGGAGCTGTTTTTT. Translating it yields CASSYEGRKDGELFF.

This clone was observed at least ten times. The CDR3 spells CASGGGGLNTGELFF. The CDR3 DNA follows: TGTGCTAGTGGGGGGGGGGGTCTGAACACCGGGGAGCTGTTTTTT. The chain combines TRBV12-5 with TRBJ2-2; 7 positions match TRBD2. Germline CDR1 LGHNT, CDR2 FRNRAP. The ends lost 6 bases at V and 1 base at J; junction bases unmatched: 5. The CDR3 totals 15 residues.

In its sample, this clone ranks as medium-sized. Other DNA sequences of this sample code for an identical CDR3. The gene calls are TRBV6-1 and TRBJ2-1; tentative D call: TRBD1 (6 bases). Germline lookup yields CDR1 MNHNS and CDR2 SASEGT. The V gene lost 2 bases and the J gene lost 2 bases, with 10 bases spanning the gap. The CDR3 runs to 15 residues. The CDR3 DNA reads TGTGCCAGCAGTGAATCAGGGGTTGCCTACAATGAGCAGTTCTTC. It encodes CASSESGVAYNEQFF.

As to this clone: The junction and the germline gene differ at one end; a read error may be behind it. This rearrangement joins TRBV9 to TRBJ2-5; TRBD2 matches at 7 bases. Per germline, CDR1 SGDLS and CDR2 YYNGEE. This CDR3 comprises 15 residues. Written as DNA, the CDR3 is TGTGCCGGCAGCGCAGCCCCAGCGGGGCGGGAGACCCAGTACTTC. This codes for CAGSAAPAGRETQYF.

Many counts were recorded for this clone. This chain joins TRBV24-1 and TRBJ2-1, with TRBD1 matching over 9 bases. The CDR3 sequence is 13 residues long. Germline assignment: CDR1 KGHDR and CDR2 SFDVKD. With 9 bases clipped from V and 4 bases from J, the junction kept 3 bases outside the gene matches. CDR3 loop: CATRDRGYNEQFF. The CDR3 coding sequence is TGTGCCACCCGAGACAGGGGGTACAATGAGCAGTTCTTC.

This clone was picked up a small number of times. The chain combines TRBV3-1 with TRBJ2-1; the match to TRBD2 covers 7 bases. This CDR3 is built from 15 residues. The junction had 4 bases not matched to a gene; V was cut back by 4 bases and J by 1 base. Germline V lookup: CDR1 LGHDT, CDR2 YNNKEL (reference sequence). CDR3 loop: CASSRSGESYNEQFF. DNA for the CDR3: TGTGCCAGCAGCCGGAGCGGGGAATCCTACAATGAGCAGTTCTTC.

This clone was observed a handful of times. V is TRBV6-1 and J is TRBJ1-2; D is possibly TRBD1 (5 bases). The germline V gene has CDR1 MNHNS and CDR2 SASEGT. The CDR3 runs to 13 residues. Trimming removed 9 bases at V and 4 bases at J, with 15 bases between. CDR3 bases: TGTGCCAGTGCGGTGGGACCACGCTATGGCTACACCTTC. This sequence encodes CASAVGPRYGYTF.

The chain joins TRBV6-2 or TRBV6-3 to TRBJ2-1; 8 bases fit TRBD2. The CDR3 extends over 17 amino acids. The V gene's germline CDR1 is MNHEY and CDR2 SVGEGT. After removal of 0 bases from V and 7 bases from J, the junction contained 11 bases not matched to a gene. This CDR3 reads CASSYSLFPGGLNEQFF. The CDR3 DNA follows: TGTGCCAGCAGTTACTCCCTTTTTCCGGGGGGGCTTAATGAGCAGTTCTTC.

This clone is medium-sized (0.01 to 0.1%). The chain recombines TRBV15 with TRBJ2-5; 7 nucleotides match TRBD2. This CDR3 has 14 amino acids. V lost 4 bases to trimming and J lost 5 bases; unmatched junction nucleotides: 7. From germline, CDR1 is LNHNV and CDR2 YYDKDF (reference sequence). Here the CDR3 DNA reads TGTGCCACCAGCACCCGCGGGGGAGTCGAGACCCAGTACTTC. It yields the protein CATSTRGGVETQYF.

The CDR3 loop is CASSLNSRDTQYF. The CDR3, as DNA: TGTGCCAGCAGCTTAAACTCTCGAGATACGCAGTATTTT. The rearrangement joins TRBV7-9 to TRBJ2-3; D is undetermined. V dropped 2 bases and J dropped 5 bases, with 8 bases sitting between them. CDR1 SEHNR and CDR2 FQNEAQ come from the germline V gene (reference sequence). This CDR3 spans 13 amino acids.

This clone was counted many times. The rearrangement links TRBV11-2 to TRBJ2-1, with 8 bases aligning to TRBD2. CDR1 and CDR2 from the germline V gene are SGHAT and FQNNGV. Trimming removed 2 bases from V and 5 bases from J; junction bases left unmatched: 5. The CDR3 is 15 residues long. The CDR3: CASSLPSGRHNEQFF. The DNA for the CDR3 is TGTGCCAGCAGCTTACCCAGCGGGAGACACAATGAGCAGTTCTTC.

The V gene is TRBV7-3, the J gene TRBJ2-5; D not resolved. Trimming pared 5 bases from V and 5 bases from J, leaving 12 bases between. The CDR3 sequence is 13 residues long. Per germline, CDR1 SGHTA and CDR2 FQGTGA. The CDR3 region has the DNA TGTGCCAGCAGCCGATCTATAACGGAGACCCAGTACTTC. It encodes CASSRSITETQYF.

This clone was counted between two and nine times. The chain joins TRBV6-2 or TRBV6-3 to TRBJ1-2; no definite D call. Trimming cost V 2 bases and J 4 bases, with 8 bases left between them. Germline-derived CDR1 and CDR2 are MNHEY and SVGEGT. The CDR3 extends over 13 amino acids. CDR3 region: CASSYGHGYGYTF. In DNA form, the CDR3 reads TGTGCCAGCAGTTACGGGCACGGCTATGGCTACACCTTC.

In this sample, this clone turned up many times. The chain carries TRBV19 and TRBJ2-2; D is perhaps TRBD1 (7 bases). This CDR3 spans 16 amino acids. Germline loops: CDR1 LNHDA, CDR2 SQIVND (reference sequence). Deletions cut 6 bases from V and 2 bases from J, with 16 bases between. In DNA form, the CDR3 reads TGTGCCAGTAGAGCAGGGGGGACAGTAAACACCGGGGAGCTGTTTTTT. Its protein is CASRAGGTVNTGELFF.

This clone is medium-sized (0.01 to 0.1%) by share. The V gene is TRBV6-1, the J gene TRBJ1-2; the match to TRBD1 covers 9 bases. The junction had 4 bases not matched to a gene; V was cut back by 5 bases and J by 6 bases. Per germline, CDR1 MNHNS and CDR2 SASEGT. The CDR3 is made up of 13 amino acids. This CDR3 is CASSTNRGHGYTF. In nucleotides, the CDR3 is TGTGCCAGCAGTACCAACAGGGGGCATGGCTACACCTTC.